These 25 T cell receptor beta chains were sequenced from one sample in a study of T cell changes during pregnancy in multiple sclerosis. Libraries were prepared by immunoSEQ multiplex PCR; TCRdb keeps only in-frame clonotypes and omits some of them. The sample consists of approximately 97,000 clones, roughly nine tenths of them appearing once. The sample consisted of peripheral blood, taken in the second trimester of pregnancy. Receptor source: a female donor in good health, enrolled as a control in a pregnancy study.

The CDR3 region is CASVGGYTYNEQFF. CDR3 in DNA: TGTGCCAGCGTGGGCGGGTATACCTACAATGAGCAGTTCTTC. The rearrangement joins TRBV6-6 to TRBJ2-1; tentative D call: TRBD2 (5 bases). The CDR3 totals 14 residues. CDR1 is MNHNY and CDR2 is SVGAGI in the germline V gene (reference sequence). Trimming pared 8 bases from V and 2 bases from J, leaving 13 bases between.

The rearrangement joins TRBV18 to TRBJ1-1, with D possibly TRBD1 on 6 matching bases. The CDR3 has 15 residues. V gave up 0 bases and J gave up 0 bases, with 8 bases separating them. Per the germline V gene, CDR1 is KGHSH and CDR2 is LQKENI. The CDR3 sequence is CASSPPAGVNTEAFF. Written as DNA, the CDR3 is TGTGCCAGCTCACCACCCGCAGGGGTGAACACTGAAGCTTTCTTT.

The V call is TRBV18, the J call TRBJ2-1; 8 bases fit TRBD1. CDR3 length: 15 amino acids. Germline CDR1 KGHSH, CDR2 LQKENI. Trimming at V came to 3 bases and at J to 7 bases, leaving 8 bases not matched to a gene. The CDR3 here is CASSPETGARNEQFF. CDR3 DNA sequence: TGTGCCAGCTCACCGGAGACAGGGGCTCGGAATGAGCAGTTCTTC.

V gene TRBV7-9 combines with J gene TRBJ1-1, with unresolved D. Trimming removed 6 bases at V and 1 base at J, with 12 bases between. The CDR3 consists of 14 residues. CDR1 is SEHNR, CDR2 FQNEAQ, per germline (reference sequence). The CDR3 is CASRNGGENTEAFF. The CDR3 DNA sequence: TGTGCCAGCAGAAACGGCGGGGAGAACACTGAAGCTTTCTTT.

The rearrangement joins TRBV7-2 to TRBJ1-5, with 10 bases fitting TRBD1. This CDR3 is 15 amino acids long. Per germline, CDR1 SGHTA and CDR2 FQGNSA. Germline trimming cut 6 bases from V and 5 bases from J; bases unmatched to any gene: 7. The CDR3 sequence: CASSPPGTGDQPQHF. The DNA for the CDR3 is TGTGCCAGCAGTCCTCCGGGGACAGGGGATCAGCCCCAGCATTTT.

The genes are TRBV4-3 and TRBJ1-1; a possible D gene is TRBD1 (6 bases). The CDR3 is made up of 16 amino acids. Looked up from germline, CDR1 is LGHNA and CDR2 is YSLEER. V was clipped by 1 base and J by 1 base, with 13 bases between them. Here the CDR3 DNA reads TGCGCCAGCAGCCAAGGGTCGGACAGTTCGAACACTGAAGCTTTCTTT. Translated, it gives CASSQGSDSSNTEAFF.

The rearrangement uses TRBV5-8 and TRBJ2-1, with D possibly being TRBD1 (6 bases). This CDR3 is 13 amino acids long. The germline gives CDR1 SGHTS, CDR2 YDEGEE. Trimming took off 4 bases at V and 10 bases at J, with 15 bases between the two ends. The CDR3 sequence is CASSRNRVGEQFF. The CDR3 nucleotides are TGTGCCAGCAGCCGCAACAGGGTCGGAGAGCAGTTCTTC. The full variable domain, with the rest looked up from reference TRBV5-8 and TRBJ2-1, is EAGVTQSPTHLIKTRGQQATLRCSPISGHTSVYWYQQALGLGLQFLLWYDEGEERNRGNFPPRFSGRQFPNYSSELNVNALELEDSALYLCASSRNRVGEQFFGPGTRLTVL.

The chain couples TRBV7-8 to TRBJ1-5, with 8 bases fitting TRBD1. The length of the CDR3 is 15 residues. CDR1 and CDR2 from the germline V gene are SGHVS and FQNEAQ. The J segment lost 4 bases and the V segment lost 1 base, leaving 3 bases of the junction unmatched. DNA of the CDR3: TGTGCCAGCAGCTTAGACGGGACAGGTAATCAGCCCCAGCATTTT. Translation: CASSLDGTGNQPQHF.

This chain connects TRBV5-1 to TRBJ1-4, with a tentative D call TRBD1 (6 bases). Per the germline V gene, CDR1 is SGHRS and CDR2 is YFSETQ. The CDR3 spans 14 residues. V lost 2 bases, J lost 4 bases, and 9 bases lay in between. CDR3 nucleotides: TGCGCCAGCAGCTTCAGGGGAAATAATGAAAAACTGTTTTTT. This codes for CASSFRGNNEKLFF.

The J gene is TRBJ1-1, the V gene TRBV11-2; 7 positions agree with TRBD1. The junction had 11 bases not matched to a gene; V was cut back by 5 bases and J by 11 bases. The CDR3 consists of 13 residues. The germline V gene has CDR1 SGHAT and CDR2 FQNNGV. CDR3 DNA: TGTGCCAGCAGCGTCGACAGGGTGTATGAGGCTTTCTTT. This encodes CASSVDRVYEAFF.

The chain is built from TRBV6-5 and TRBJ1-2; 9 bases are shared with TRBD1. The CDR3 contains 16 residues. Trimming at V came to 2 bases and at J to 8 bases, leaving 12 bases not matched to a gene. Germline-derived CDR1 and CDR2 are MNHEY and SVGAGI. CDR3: CASSYHPGQGVWGYTF. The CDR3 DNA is TGTGCCAGCAGTTACCATCCGGGACAGGGAGTATGGGGCTACACCTTC.

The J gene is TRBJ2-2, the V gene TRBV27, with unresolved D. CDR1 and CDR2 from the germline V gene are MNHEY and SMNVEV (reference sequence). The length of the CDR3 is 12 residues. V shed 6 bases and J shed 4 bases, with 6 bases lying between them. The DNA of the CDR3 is TGTGCCAGCAGCCTAGGCACCGGGGAGCTGTTTTTT. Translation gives CASSLGTGELFF.

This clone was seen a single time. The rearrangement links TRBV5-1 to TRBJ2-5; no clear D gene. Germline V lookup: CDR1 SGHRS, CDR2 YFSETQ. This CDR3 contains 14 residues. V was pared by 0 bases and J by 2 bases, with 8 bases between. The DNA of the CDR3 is TGCGCCAGCAGCTTGGCGTCCCTGCAAGAGACCCAGTACTTC. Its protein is CASSLASLQETQYF.

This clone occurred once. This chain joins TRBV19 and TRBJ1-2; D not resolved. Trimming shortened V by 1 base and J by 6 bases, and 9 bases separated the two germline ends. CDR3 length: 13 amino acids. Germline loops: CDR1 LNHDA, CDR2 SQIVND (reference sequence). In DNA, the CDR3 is TGTGCCAGTAGTATAGTTGGAGTTGATGGCTACACCTTC. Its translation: CASSIVGVDGYTF. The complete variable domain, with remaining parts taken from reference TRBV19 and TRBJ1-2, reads DGGITQSPKYLFRKEGQNVTLSCEQNLNHDAMYWYRQDPGQGLRLIYYSQIVNDFQKGDIAEGYSVSREKKESFPLTVTSAQKNPTAFYLCASSIVGVDGYTFGSGTRLTVV.

The CDR3 loop is CATSRPQSSNQPQHF. The CDR3 DNA sequence: TGTGCCACCAGCAGACCACAGAGTAGCAATCAGCCCCAGCATTTT. The genes are TRBV15 and TRBJ1-5; no definite D call. CDR3 length: 15 residues. The V end lost 2 bases, the J end lost 0 bases, and 8 bases lay between the germline ends. CDR1 is LNHNV, CDR2 YYDKDF, per germline (reference sequence).

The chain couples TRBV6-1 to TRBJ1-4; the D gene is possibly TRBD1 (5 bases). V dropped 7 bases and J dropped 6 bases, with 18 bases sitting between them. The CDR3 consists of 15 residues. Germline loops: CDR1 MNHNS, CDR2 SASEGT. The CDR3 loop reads CASTREAGLYEKLFF. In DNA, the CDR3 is TGTGCCAGCACCAGAGAGGCAGGGCTATATGAAAAACTGTTTTTT.

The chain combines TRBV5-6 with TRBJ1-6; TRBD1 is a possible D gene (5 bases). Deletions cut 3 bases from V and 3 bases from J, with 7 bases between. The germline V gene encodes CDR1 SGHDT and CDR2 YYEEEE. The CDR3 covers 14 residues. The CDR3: CASSSGLYNSPLHF. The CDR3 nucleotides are TGTGCCAGCAGCTCGGGACTCTATAATTCACCCCTCCACTTT.

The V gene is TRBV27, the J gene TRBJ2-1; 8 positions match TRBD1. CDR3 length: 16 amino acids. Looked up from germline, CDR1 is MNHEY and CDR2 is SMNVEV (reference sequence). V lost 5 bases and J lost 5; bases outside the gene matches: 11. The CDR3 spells CASSVISGGQNNEQFF. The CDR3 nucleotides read TGTGCCAGCAGTGTCATCTCAGGGGGCCAAAACAATGAGCAGTTCTTC.

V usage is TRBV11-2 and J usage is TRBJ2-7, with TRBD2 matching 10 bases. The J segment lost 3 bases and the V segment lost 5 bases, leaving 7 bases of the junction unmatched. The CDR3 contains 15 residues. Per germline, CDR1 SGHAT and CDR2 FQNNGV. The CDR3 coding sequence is TGTGCCAGCAGCCCATTAGCGGGAGGACTCTACGAGCAGTACTTC. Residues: CASSPLAGGLYEQYF.

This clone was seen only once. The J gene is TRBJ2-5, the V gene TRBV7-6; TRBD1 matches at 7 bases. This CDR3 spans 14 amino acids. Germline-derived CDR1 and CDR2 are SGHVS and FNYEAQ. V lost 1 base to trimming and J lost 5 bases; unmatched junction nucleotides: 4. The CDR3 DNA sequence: TGTGCCAGCAGCTTAGGACAGGGCAGCGAGACCCAGTACTTC. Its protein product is CASSLGQGSETQYF.

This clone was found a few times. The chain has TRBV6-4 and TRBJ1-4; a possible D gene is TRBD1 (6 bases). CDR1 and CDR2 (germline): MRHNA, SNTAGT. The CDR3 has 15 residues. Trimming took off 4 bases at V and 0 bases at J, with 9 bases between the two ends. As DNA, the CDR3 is TGTGCCAGCAGTGCCGGGACAACAACTAATGAAAAACTGTTTTTT. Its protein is CASSAGTTTNEKLFF.

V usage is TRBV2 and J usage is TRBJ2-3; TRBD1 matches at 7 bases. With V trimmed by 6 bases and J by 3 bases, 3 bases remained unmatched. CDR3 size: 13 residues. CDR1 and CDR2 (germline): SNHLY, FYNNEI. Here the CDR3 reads CASRDRATDTQYF. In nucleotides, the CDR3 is TGTGCCAGCAGAGACAGGGCAACAGATACGCAGTATTTT.

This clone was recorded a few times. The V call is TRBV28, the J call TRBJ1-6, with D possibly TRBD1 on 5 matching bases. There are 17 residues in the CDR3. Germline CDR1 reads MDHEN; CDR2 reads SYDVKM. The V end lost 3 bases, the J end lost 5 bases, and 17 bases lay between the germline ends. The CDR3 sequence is CASSLWGLSADNSPLHF. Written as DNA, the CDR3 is TGTGCCAGCAGTTTGTGGGGACTAAGCGCCGATAATTCACCCCTCCACTTT.

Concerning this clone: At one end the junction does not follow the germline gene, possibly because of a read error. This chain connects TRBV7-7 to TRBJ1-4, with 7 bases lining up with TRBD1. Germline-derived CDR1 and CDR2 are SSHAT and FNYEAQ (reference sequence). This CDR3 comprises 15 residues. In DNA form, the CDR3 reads TGTGCTAGCAGCCCCGGGACAGTTGTTGGTGAAAAACTGTTTTTT. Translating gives CASSPGTVVGEKLFF.

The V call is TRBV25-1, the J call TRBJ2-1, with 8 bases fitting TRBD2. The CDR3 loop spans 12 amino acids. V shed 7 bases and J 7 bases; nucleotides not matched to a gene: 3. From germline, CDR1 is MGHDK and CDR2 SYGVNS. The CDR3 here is CASTGGGNEQFF. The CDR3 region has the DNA TGTGCCAGCACGGGAGGGGGGAATGAGCAGTTCTTC.